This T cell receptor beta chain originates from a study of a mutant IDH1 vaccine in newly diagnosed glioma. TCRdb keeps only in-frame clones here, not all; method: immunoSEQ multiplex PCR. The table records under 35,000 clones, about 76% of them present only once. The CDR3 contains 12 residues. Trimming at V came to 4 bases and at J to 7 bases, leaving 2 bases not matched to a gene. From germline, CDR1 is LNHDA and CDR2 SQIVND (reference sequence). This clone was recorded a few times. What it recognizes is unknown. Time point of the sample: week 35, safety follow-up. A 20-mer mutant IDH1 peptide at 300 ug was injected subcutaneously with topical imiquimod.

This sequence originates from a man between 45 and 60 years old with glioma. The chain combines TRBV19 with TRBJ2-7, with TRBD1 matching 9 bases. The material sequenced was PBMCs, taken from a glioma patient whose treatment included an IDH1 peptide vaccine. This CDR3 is CASSRDREEQYF. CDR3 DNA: TGTGCCAGTAGTAGGGACAGGGAGGAGCAGTACTTC.